The present T cell receptor beta chain was sequenced within a study of cytomegalovirus exposure and HLA in healthy donors. A multiplex PCR was run with 60 Vbeta primers and 13 Jbeta primers. In the original analysis: It was a later analysis that counted 79 million or so unique TCR beta chains, of which approximately 11 million were shared. The repertoire was sequenced with immunoSEQ multiplex PCR; TCRdb's copy has only in-frame clones and lacks some. V, J and clone size are those of that table, while D and trimming were read from the DNA. The sample consists of more than 150,000 clones, 82% of them appearing once. Looked up from germline, CDR1 is MDHEN and CDR2 is SYDVKM. The CDR3 is 17 residues long. The ends were cut back, 3 bases at V and 0 bases at J, with 14 bases in the middle.

Sequencing was carried out using PBMCs. The genes are TRBV28 and TRBJ2-2, with D possibly being TRBD1 (5 bases). This TCR derives from a man aged 35 to 55 in good health and CMV-seronegative. This CDR3 is CASSFGQGLANTGELFF. The CDR3 DNA follows: TGTGCCAGCAGTTTCGGGCAGGGCCTCGCGAACACCGGGGAGCTGTTTTTT.